The 2 T cell receptor beta chains below all came from one sample that was sequenced in a study of T cell repertoires in cytomegalovirus infection (dated by TCRdb to between 2018 and 2020). Sequencing used an Illumina HiSeq 1500. Using fastp at Q25 and MiXCR, TCRdb reprocessed the public reads and kept productive beta chains. Every entry covers one CDR3 protein and lists the most common genes and DNA from its rows. For this sample the table gives around 310,000 distinct CDR3 sequences, of which about 28% were detected only once. 20% of the sample is in the top ten clones. These TCRs are of unknown antigen specificity. Explained via the paper, the treatment or condition label denotes: in vitro stimulation with specific CMV peptide epitopes to enrich CMV-specific T cells. The material was cultured PBMCs, obtained from culture after CMV antigen stimulation. All receptors come from a human donor in good health (CMV status not recorded). Some clones in this sample may be carry-over from other donors' samples.

This clonotype was picked up a small number of times. This rearrangement joins TRBV12-3 or TRBV12-4 to TRBJ2-7; TRBD1 matches at 8 bases. The CDR3 sequence is 16 residues long. The J segment lost 2 bases and the V segment lost 5 bases, leaving 11 bases of the junction unmatched. CDR3 DNA sequence: TGTGCCAGCAGTCAAGGACAGGGTCTCCTTCCCTACGAGCAGTACTTC. Protein: CASSQGQGLLPYEQYF.

V usage is TRBV7-6 and J usage is TRBJ1-4, with TRBD1 matching 7 bases. CDR3 length: 15 residues. Germline-derived CDR1 and CDR2 are SGHVS and FNYEAQ. After removal of 6 bases from V and 3 bases from J, the junction contained 7 bases not matched to a gene. CDR3 DNA sequence: TGTGCCAGCAGTTTTCGACAGGGAGCTAATGAAAAACTGTTTTTT. Encoded protein: CASSFRQGANEKLFF.